The present entry profiles one T cell receptor beta chain with its context. Its antigen is undetermined. Sequencing used immunoSEQ multiplex PCR; TCRdb keeps in-frame clones, though not all of them. This table holds 120,000 or so clones, 90% found once. The data were obtained in a study of T cell responses to AZD1222 COVID-19 vaccine. Study summary: Whether given at about 4 or about 12 weeks, second doses were pooled. Study-level points and caveats: The donor group comprised mostly white British people and more females; the analysis possibly underestimated clonal diversity. Per reports, nearly half of all spike-specific TCRs target regions that are unmutated in variants. Seropositive AZD1222 recipients at baseline numbered only 6 or 7.

The germline CDR1 and CDR2 sequences are SQVTM and ANQGSEA. V lost 1 base, J lost 5 bases, and 14 bases lay in between. This CDR3 contains 14 residues. This clonotype was sampled from an adult in good health. The sample consisted of peripheral blood, taken on day 0 of AZD1222 vaccination. The chain joins TRBV29-1 to TRBJ2-5; D is perhaps TRBD1 or TRBD2 (6 bases each). The chain's CDR3 is CSVEARGVVETQYF. CDR3 coding DNA: TGCAGCGTTGAAGCAAGGGGGGTGGTGGAGACCCAGTACTTC. The full variable domain, completed using reference TRBV29-1 and TRBJ2-5, is SAVISQKPSRDICQRGTSLTIQCQVDSQVTMMFWYRQQPGQSLTLIATANQGSEATYESGFVIDKFPISRPNLTFSTLTVSNMSPEDSSIYLCSVEARGVVETQYFGPGTRLLVL.